The entry that follows covers one T cell receptor beta chain sequence. Its antigen is still unknown. One junction end disagrees with the germline gene, perhaps due to a read error. Regarding time point: patch test 1, 2 weeks after DPC sensitization. Indicated treatment: therapeutic diphenylcyclopropenone sensitization with weekly scalp DPC. TCRdb reprocessed the RACE reads via MiXCR and lists one record per CDR3 protein. The data contain some 180,000 distinct CDR3 sequences, more than 20% of them singletons. The CDR3 sequence is 12 residues long. The data were taken from a study of human T cells and chemical hapten exposure. Notes on the study in general: Clustering by CDR3 similarity yielded significantly more large clusters from expanded TCRs than controls.

This sequence joins TRBV12-3 or TRBV12-4 and TRBJ2-4, with D tentatively TRBD2 (6 bases). This receptor was obtained from a woman aged 45-65 years with alopecia areata. Some clones in this sample may be carry-over from other donors' samples. The source material was whole blood, sampled in connection with sensitization to the hapten diphenylcyclopropenone (DPC). The CDR3 sequence is CASSSDREIRDF. The CDR3 nucleotides are TGTGCCAGCAGTTCTGACCGGGAGATTCGAGACTTC.